This T cell receptor beta chain stems from a study of T cells in Graves' hyperthyroidism and ophthalmopathy. Study results and limitations: Ophthalmopathy and stable hyperthyroidism were told apart by a 13 V-J model.

The V gene lost 2 bases and the J gene lost 6 bases, with 7 bases spanning the gap. The V gene's germline CDR1 is SGHAT and CDR2 FQNNGV. CDR3 length: 13 residues. Amplification of TCR beta CDR3 regions was performed using RNA transcripts as template. Using the HTBI primer set, a first-round RT-PCR was run on the TCR CDR3. Via MiXCR, TCRdb re-called the multiplex PCR reads, giving one row per CDR3 protein. The sample carries approximately 610,000 distinct CDR3 sequences, roughly 15% recorded once. The sample holds many counts of this clonotype. What it binds is not known. The sample was blood. This receptor was identified in a woman in her thirties or forties with Graves' ophthalmopathy. This chain joins TRBV11-2 and TRBJ2-2; D is undetermined. CDR3 nucleotides: TGTGCCAGCAGCTTAAGTTCAGCCGGGGAGCTGTTTTTT. Protein product: CASSLSSAGELFF.